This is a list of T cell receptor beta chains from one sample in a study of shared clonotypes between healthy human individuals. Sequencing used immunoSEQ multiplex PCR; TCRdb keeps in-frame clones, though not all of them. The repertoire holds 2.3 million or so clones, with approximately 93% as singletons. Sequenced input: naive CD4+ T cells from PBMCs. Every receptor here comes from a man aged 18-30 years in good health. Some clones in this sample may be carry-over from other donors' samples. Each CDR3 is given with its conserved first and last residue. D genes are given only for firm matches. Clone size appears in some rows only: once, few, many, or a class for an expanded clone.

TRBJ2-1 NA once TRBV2 TGTGCCAGCAGGAATCCCGGGTTAACGAATGAGCAGTTCTTC CASRNPGLTNEQFF
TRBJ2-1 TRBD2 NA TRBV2 TGTGCCAGCAGTGAAGATGGGGCTAGCGGGATATCGAATGAGCAGTTCTTC CASSEDGASGISNEQFF
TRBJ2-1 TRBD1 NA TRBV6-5 TGTGCCAGCAGTTACTTGGTGACAGGGTCAGGCAATGAGCAGTTCTTC CASSYLVTGSGNEQFF
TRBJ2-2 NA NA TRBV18 TGTGCCAGCTCCTCGGTACCGGCGAACACCGGGGAGCTGTTTTTT CASSSVPANTGELFF
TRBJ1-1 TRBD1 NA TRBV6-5 TGTGCCAGCAGTTACTCGAGACAGGGGACGGGCACTGAAGCTTTCTTT CASSYSRQGTGTEAFF
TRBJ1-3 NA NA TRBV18 TGTGCCAGCTCACCAAACAGGTTCTTCTCTGGAAACACCATATATTTT CASSPNRFFSGNTIYF
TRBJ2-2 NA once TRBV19 TGTGCCAGTAGTCCAGGGGGGTCGAAGACTGAAAGGTCCGGGGAGCTGTTTTTT CASSPGGSKTERSGELFF
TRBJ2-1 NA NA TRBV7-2 TGTGCCAGCAGAGCCCACGGGACGAGCTCCTACAATGAGCAGTTCTTC CASRAHGTSSYNEQFF
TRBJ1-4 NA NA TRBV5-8 TGTGCCAGCAGACCCCCGGGACATAAAACGACAACTAATGAAAAACTGTTTTTT CASRPPGHKTTTNEKLFF
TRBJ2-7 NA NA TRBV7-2 TGTGCCAGCAGCTTAGATTCTACCAAGCCCGGGGAGTACTTC CASSLDSTKPGEYF
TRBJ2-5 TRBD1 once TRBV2 TGTGCCAGCGGACTGGACAGGGCTGAGACCCAGTACTTC CASGLDRAETQYF
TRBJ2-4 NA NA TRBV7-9 TGTGCCAGCAGCTTAGAGGGACTTACGGCCGGAAACATTCAGTACTTC CASSLEGLTAGNIQYF
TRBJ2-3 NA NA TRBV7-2 TGTGCCAGCAGCTTCCGCCAGGGTATCTCAGATACGCAGTATTTT CASSFRQGISDTQYF
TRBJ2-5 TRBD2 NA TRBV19 TGTGCCAGTAGTATTCTCGGGAGGATTGAGACCCAGTACTTC CASSILGRIETQYF
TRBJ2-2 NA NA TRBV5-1 TGCGCCAGCAGCTTGGAAGGGGTCCCCGGGGAGCTGTTTTTT CASSLEGVPGELFF
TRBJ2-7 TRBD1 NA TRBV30 TGTGCCTGGGGACAGGGACACGAGCAGTACTTC CAWGQGHEQYF
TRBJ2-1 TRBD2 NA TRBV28 TGTGCCAGCAGTCCGAGGACTAGCGGGAGGAGGAATGAGCAGTTCTTC CASSPRTSGRRNEQFF
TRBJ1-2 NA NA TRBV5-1 TGCGCCAGCAGCTGGGGCGGACAGCAAAACTATGGCTACACCTTC CASSWGGQQNYGYTF
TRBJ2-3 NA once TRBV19 TGTGCCAGTAGTATCTCAACTCCAGATACGCAGTATTTT CASSISTPDTQYF
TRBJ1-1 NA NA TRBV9 TGTGCCAGCAGCGCTCAGGTACAGGGAGTCACTGAAGCTTTCTTT CASSAQVQGVTEAFF
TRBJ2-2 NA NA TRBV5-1 TGCGCCAGCAGCTTGTTGGTGGACACCGGGGAGCTGTTTTTT CASSLLVDTGELFF
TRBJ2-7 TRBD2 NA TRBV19 TGTGCCAGCCCCTACACCGGGACTAGCGGTTTTTCCCTATCGGGGGAGCAGTACTTC CASPYTGTSGFSLSGEQYF
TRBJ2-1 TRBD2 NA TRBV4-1 TGCGCCAGCAGCCAAGGACACGCTAGCGGGGTCAATGAGCAGTTCTTC CASSQGHASGVNEQFF
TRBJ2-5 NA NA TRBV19 TGTGCCCCTACGCCGAACAGGATGGGGTACCAAGAGACCCAGTACTTC CAPTPNRMGYQETQYF
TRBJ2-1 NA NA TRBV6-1 TGTGCCAGCCCGAAAGAGGGTAAGGCCTACAATGAGCAGTTCTTC CASPKEGKAYNEQFF
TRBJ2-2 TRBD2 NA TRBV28 TGTGCCAGCAGTTTATCTAGCGGGAGGGCCTTCACCGGGGAGCTGTTTTTT CASSLSSGRAFTGELFF
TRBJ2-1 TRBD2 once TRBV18 TGTGCCAGCTCACCATGGACTAGAAGAGACTACAATGAGCAGTTCTTC CASSPWTRRDYNEQFF
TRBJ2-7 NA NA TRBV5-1 TGCGCCAGCAGCCCAGGGGGGGAGGGCTACGAGCAGTACTTC CASSPGGEGYEQYF
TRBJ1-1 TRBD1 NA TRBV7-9 TGTGCCAGCAGCTCCGGGGGGACAGAGAACACTGAAGCTTTCTTT CASSSGGTENTEAFF
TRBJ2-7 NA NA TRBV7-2 TGTGCCAGCAGACCCACTGGGGTCTACGAGCAGTACTTC CASRPTGVYEQYF
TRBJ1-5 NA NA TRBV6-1 TGTGCCAGCAGTGCCCGGGGAGGGGATCAGCCCCAGCATTTT CASSARGGDQPQHF
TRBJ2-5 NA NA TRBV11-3 TGTGCCAGCAGCCAAATTTTTGGGGGACGGCTTCAAGAGACCCAGTACTTC CASSQIFGGRLQETQYF
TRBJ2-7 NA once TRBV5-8 TGTGCCAGCAGCTATGCGACGGCGTACGAGCAGTACTTC CASSYATAYEQYF
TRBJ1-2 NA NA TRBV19 TGTGCCAGTAGTATAGTGGAGGGGTCTGGCTACACCTTC CASSIVEGSGYTF
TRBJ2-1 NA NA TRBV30 TGTGCCTGGAGAACTTCCAAATTAGGGGGCAATGAGCAGTTCTTC CAWRTSKLGGNEQFF
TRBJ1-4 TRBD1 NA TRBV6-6 TGTGCCAGCAGTTACTACTCCGGACAGGTGTTTTTT CASSYYSGQVFF
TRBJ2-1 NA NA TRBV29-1 TGCAGCGTTCGCCGGGAATTAAATCGGCAGTTCTTC CSVRRELNRQFF
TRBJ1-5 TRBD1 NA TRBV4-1 TGCGCCAGCAGCCAAGGCGGGGACAGGAGATATAGCAATCAGCCCCAGCATTTT CASSQGGDRRYSNQPQHF
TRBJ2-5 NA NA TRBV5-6 TGTGCCAGCAGCCTCCGCCACAGGGATGGGGAGACCCAGTACTTC CASSLRHRDGETQYF
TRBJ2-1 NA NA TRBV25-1 TGTGCCAGCAGTGAATATCAAGGGGCTAGCGACTCCTACAATGAGCAGTTCTTC CASSEYQGASDSYNEQFF
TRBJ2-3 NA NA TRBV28 TGTGCCAGCACCCAGGTGGGGGATACGCAGTATTTT CASTQVGDTQYF
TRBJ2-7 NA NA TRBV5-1 TGCGCCAGCAGCTCCGGGACTGGGGGGTACGAGCAGTACTTC CASSSGTGGYEQYF
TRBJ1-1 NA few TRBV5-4 TGTGCCAGCAGCTTACCGGGACGGACTTTGAACACTGAAGCTTTCTTT CASSLPGRTLNTEAFF
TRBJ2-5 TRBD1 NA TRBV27 TGTGCCAGCAGAGGACAGGTGTGGGAGCAGTACTTC CASRGQVWEQYF
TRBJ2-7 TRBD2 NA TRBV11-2 TGTGCCAGCAGCTTTAGCGGGATAACTGTCTACGAGCAGTACTTC CASSFSGITVYEQYF
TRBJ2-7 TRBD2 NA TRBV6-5 TGTGCCAGCTCCCCGGCTAGCGGGAGTTCCTACGAGCAGTACTTC CASSPASGSSYEQYF
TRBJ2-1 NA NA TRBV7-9 TGTGCCAGCAGCATTAGCGGAGGGGGACACAATGAGCAGTTCTTC CASSISGGGHNEQFF
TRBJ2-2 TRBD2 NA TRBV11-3 TGTGCCAGCAGCTCAGGGACTAGCGGGCCCACCGGGGAGCTGTTTTTT CASSSGTSGPTGELFF
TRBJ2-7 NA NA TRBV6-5 TGTGCCAGCAGTTACTCGTTCGAGGGCTCCTACGAGCAGTACTTC CASSYSFEGSYEQYF
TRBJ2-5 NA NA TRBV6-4 TGTGCCAGCAGTGAGACAGTCAGGGTGAGGACGGAAGAGACCCAGTACTTC CASSETVRVRTEETQYF
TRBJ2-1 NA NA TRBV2 TGTGCCAGCAGTCCGGGCGAAGTCCCCAATGAGCAGTTCTTC CASSPGEVPNEQFF
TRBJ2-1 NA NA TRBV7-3 TGTGCCAGCAGCTTGGGCGGGGAGTACAATGAGCAGTTCTTC CASSLGGEYNEQFF